In this sample, the clone carrying this T cell receptor (beta chain) turned up once. What it binds is unknown. The data were obtained in a study of blood T cells in healthy people across ages. Notes on the study in general: The study found TCR beta diversity correlated strongly with naive T cell percentage.

A second PCR, run for about 7 to 11 cycles, used a sample-barcoded 5' primer plus a J-beta primer mix. Every cDNA was tagged by a template-switch adaptor with 12 random nucleotides. TCRdb re-called the 5' RACE reads through MiXCR, storing one row per CDR3 protein. The sample contains around 900,000 distinct CDR3 sequences, under 35% of which appear only once. The CDR3 runs 13 residues. Trimming cost V 1 base and J 8 bases, with 11 bases left between them. Germline CDR1 and CDR2: SGHTA and FQGNSA. The source is a woman of 80 years or more in good health. V and J are TRBV7-2 and TRBJ1-2, with D hard to call. The sequencing input was blood. CDR3 nucleotide sequence: TGTGCCAGCAGCTTAGACAAAACTAGGGGCTACACCTTC. Protein: CASSLDKTRGYTF. The variable domain in full, completed from reference TRBV7-2 and TRBJ1-2, reads GAGVSQSPSNKVTEKGKDVELRCDPISGHTALYWYRQSLGQGLEFLIYFQGNSAPDKSGLPSDRFSAERTGGSVSTLTIQRTQQEDSAVYLCASSLDKTRGYTFGSGTRLTVV.